The source of this TCR beta chain is a study of CD8 T cells in Susac syndrome. CDR1 is SQVTM, CDR2 ANQGSEA, per germline. With 7 bases removed from V and 2 bases from J, the gap between germline ends came to 12 bases. This CDR3 has 13 residues. Roughly 0.45 to 1 ug RNA was reverse transcribed with random hexamers. TCRdb re-analysed the immunoSEQ multiplex PCR reads in MiXCR, keeping a single row per CDR3 protein. Among 150,000 to 200,000 distinct CDR3 sequences listed, just under 95% were seen once. Peripheral blood CD8+ and CD4+ T cells were profiled by TCR beta sequencing. The sequenced sample consisted of CD4+ T cells from PBMCs. The rearrangement uses TRBV29-1 and TRBJ1-5; maybe TRBD1 (6 bases). The TCR originated in a human donor in good health. CDR3 sequence (DNA): TGCAGCGCTATACAGGGAGGCAATCAGCCCCAGCATTTT. Protein: CSAIQGGNQPQHF.